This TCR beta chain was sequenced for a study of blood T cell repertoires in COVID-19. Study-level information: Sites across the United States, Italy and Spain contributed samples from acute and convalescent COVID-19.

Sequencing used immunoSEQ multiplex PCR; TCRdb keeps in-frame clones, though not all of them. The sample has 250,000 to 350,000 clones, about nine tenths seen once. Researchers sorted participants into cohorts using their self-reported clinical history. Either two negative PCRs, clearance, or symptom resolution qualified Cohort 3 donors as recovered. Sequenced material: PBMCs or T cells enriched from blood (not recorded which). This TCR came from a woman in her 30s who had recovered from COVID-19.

In DNA, the CDR3 is TGTGCCAGCAGCTTAGGGGGCGCCGGGGAGCTGTTTTTT. It specifies CASSLGGAGELFF. The V call is TRBV7-8, the J call TRBJ2-2; D is perhaps TRBD1 (5 bases). The ends were cut back, 1 base at V and 6 bases at J, with 6 bases in the middle. Germline values: CDR1 SGHVS, CDR2 FQNEAQ. The CDR3 sequence is 13 residues long.